The following is a TCR beta chain sequence with its context. As yet, its antigen is unknown. The data derive from a study of cytomegalovirus exposure and HLA in healthy donors. The PCR contained 60 Vbeta and 13 Jbeta primers. Profiling relied on immunoSEQ multiplex PCR, and the TCRdb table lists in-frame clones only, not all of them. The sample consists of around 200,000 clones, more than 60% of them appearing once. The CDR3 sequence is 13 residues long. Germline V CDR1 and CDR2: SGHNT, YENEEA. The V and J ends lost 4 bases and 0 bases respectively, with 6 bases between them. Notes on the study in general: The study designated 150 to 200 TCR beta chains cytomegalovirus-associated. Earlier results showed most TCR beta V segments being productive about 90% or about 30% of the time.

This clonotype was sampled from a woman aged 55-75 years in good health and CMV-seropositive. The rearrangement joins TRBV11-3 to TRBJ1-1; D unclear. What was sequenced was PBMCs. DNA of the CDR3: TGTGCCAGCAGCTCATACATGAACACTGAAGCTTTCTTT. Translating it yields CASSSYMNTEAFF.